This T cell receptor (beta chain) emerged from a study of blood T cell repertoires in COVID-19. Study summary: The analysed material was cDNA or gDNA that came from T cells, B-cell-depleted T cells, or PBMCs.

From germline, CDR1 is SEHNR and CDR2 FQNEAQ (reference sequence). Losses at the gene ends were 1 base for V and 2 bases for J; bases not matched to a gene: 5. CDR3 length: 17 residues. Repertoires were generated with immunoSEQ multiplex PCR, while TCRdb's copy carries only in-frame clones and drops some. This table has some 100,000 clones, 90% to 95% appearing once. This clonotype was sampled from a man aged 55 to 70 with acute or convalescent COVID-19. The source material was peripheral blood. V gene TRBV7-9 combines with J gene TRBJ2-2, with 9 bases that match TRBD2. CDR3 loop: CASSLGTSGSNTGELFF. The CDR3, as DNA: TGTGCCAGCAGCTTAGGAACTAGCGGGTCCAACACCGGGGAGCTGTTTTTT.